Listed below are T cell receptor beta chains from one sample, sequenced in a study of blood T cell repertoires in COVID-19. TCRdb's copy holds only in-frame clones and misses some; the assay was immunoSEQ multiplex PCR. This sample has 120,000 to 150,000 clones; 70% to 90% occur once, and the top ten carry 2% to 3%. The specimen sequenced was peripheral blood. All receptors derive from a human donor with acute or convalescent COVID-19. The donor label of this sample is uncertain. The CDR3 runs from the conserved cysteine through the conserved F or W. Fields, in order: CDR3 protein, CDR3 DNA, V gene, D gene, J gene, clone size. A D gene is named only where the DNA matches it firmly. Clone size is shown for a subset of rows, as once, few, many or a class of expanded clone.

CASSYSWAGGTNTQYF | TGTGCCAGCAGTTACTCGTGGGCGGGAGGCACGAATACGCAGTATTTT | TRBV6-5 | TRBD2 | TRBJ2-3 | -
CAWSVYGGLGYGYTF | TGTGCCTGGAGTGTATACGGAGGGCTTGGCTATGGCTACACCTTC | TRBV30 | - | TRBJ1-2 | -
CASSLFFREGTEAFF | TGTGCCAGCAGTTTATTCTTCCGGGAGGGGACTGAAGCTTTCTTT | TRBV27 | - | TRBJ1-1 | -
CASSLRTAQPQHF | TGTGCCAGCAGCTTGAGGACAGCTCAGCCCCAGCATTTT | TRBV5-4 | - | TRBJ1-5 | -
CASSEWRDSNQPQHF | TGTGCCAGCAGTGAATGGAGGGATAGCAATCAGCCCCAGCATTTT | TRBV6-1 | - | TRBJ1-5 | -
CASSLQGAMGNQPQHF | TGTGCCAGTAGCCTACAGGGGGCGATGGGCAATCAGCCCCAGCATTTT | TRBV19 | TRBD1 | TRBJ1-5 | -
CASSYSAAGNTIYF | TGTGCCAGCAGTTACTCGGCAGCTGGAAACACCATATATTTT | TRBV6-5 | - | TRBJ1-3 | few
CASTEFGEQFF | TGTGCCAGCACCGAGTTTGGTGAGCAGTTCTTC | TRBV6-5 | - | TRBJ2-1 | -
CASSFSTGAYSNQPQHF | TGTGCCAGCAGCTTCTCAACAGGGGCATATAGCAATCAGCCCCAGCATTTT | TRBV7-2 | TRBD1 | TRBJ1-5 | few
CASSLQGASSYEQYF | TGCGCCAGCAGCTTACAGGGGGCCAGCTCCTACGAGCAGTACTTC | TRBV5-1 | TRBD1 | TRBJ2-7 | -
CASSSDSSAQPQHF | TGTGCCAGCAGCTCCGACAGTTCAGCACAGCCCCAGCATTTT | TRBV7-8 | - | TRBJ1-5 | -
CASSQVDSYNSPLHF | TGTGCCAGCAGCCAAGTGGACAGCTATAATTCACCCCTCCACTTT | TRBV3-1/TRBV3-2 | - | TRBJ1-6 | -
CASSYFSGGEQFF | TGTGCCAGCAGTTATTTTAGCGGAGGTGAGCAGTTCTTC | TRBV6-2/TRBV6-3 | - | TRBJ2-1 | -
CASSVDQGGEKLFF | TGTGCCAGCAGCGTAGACCAGGGCGGTGAAAAACTGTTTTTT | TRBV9 | - | TRBJ1-4 | -
CSASGSYYGYTF | TGCAGCGCTAGCGGGTCTTATTATGGCTACACCTTC | TRBV29-1 | - | TRBJ1-2 | once
CATSRDFLAGAYNEQFF | TGTGCCACCAGCAGAGATTTCCTAGCGGGAGCCTACAATGAGCAGTTCTTC | TRBV15 | TRBD2 | TRBJ2-1 | -
CASSFTGDTEAFF | TGTGCCAGCAGCTTTACAGGGGACACTGAAGCTTTCTTT | TRBV7-2 | TRBD1 | TRBJ1-1 | few
CASSRTSGGVYGYTF | TGTGCCAGCAGCCGCACTAGCGGGGGCGTCTATGGCTACACCTTC | TRBV3-1/TRBV3-2 | - | TRBJ1-2 | -
CATSRGFTDQETQYF | TGTGCCACCAGCAGAGGTTTCACAGACCAAGAGACCCAGTACTTC | TRBV15 | - | TRBJ2-5 | few
CASSQSRGTTYNSPLHF | TGCGCCAGCAGCCAAAGCCGCGGGACTACCTATAATTCACCCCTCCACTTT | TRBV4-3 | - | TRBJ1-6 | -
CACKTRTGGFSPLHF | TGTGCCTGCAAAACCCGGACAGGGGGTTTTTCACCCCTCCACTTT | TRBV30 | TRBD1 | TRBJ1-6 | -
CASSPAPGAPPDF | TGTGCCAGCTCACCGGCACCAGGGGCCCCTCCGGATTTT | TRBV18 | - | TRBJ1-5 | -
CASRVAGSKNIQYF | TGTGCCAGCAGGGTAGCGGGGTCCAAAAACATTCAGTACTTC | TRBV2 | TRBD2 | TRBJ2-4 | -
CSVDVEDSYEQYF | TGCAGCGTGGACGTCGAGGACAGCTACGAGCAGTACTTC | TRBV29-1 | - | TRBJ2-7 | -
CASSVRLAKADTQYF | TGTGCCAGCAGCGTTCGCCTAGCAAAGGCAGATACGCAGTATTTT | TRBV9 | - | TRBJ2-3 | -
CASSRGSPNYGYTF | TGTGCCAGCAGTAGGGGGTCCCCTAACTATGGCTACACCTTC | TRBV6-5 | - | TRBJ1-2 | -
CASSVDSGPSTDTQYF | TGTGCCAGCAGCGTAGATAGCGGCCCTAGCACAGATACGCAGTATTTT | TRBV9 | - | TRBJ2-3 | -
CASSSGGVQPQHF | TGTGCCAGTAGTAGCGGGGGGGTTCAGCCCCAGCATTTT | TRBV19 | - | TRBJ1-5 | -
CASSAQGSSYEQYF | TGTGCCAGCAGCGCACAGGGGAGCTCCTACGAGCAGTACTTC | TRBV9 | TRBD1 | TRBJ2-7 | -
CASSSWTGSNSPLHF | TGTGCCAGCAGCTCCTGGACAGGGAGTAATTCACCCCTCCACTTT | TRBV7-2 | TRBD1 | TRBJ1-6 | once
CASSQDRGQPQHF | TGCGCCAGCAGCCAAGATAGGGGTCAGCCCCAGCATTTT | TRBV4-3 | - | TRBJ1-5 | -
CAWSGQGGEKLFF | TGTGCCTGGAGTGGGCAGGGTGGTGAAAAACTGTTTTTT | TRBV30 | - | TRBJ1-4 | -
CASSPSLEVMTQYF | TGCGCCAGCAGCCCCTCCCTGGAGGTCATGACCCAGTACTTC | TRBV4-3 | - | TRBJ2-5 | -
CASSVLGDYGYTF | TGTGCCAGCAGCGTACTCGGAGACTATGGCTACACCTTC | TRBV9 | - | TRBJ1-2 | few
CASSRETSGSSYEQYF | TGTGCCAGCTCACGTGAGACTAGCGGGAGCTCCTACGAGCAGTACTTC | TRBV18 | TRBD2 | TRBJ2-7 | -
CATSDARDQNTEAFF | TGTGCCACCAGTGATGCCCGGGATCAAAACACTGAAGCTTTCTTT | TRBV24-1 | - | TRBJ1-1 | -
CASSLITRQDEQYF | TGTGCCAGCTCACTAATTACTCGGCAGGACGAGCAGTACTTC | TRBV18 | - | TRBJ2-7 | -
CASSYSPSGNTDTQYF | TGTGCCAGCAGTTACTCCCCTAGCGGGAACACAGATACGCAGTATTTT | TRBV6-2/TRBV6-3 | TRBD2 | TRBJ2-3 | -
CAIRGTGGANTEAFF | TGTGCCATCAGGGGGACAGGGGGCGCGAACACTGAAGCTTTCTTT | TRBV10-3 | TRBD1 | TRBJ1-1 | -
CSVEMSREETQYF | TGCAGCGTTGAGATGTCGCGGGAAGAGACCCAGTACTTC | TRBV29-1 | - | TRBJ2-5 | -
CASSPRRGSRETQYF | TGTGCCAGCAGCCCAAGGCGAGGGTCGCGAGAGACCCAGTACTTC | TRBV14 | - | TRBJ2-5 | once
CASSPTGGVNTGELFF | TGTGCCAGCAGCCCAACGGGGGGGGTGAACACCGGGGAGCTGTTTTTT | TRBV7-3 | TRBD2 | TRBJ2-2 | -
CASSFSLYNEQFF | TGTGCCAGCAGTTTCAGTCTTTACAATGAGCAGTTCTTC | TRBV27 | - | TRBJ2-1 | -
CASSVAGDNSPLHF | TGTGCCAGCAGCGTAGCAGGGGATAATTCACCCCTCCACTTT | TRBV9 | - | TRBJ1-6 | -
CASSQDGQGAETQYF | TGCGCCAGCAGCCAAGACGGACAGGGGGCCGAGACCCAGTACTTC | TRBV4-3 | TRBD1 | TRBJ2-5 | -
CSAGGQNLEQFF | TGCAGCGCTGGGGGCCAAAACCTCGAGCAGTTCTTC | TRBV29-1 | - | TRBJ2-1 | -
CASSLRHRGDSNQPQHF | TGTGCCAGCAGTTTACGGCACAGGGGGGATAGCAATCAGCCCCAGCATTTT | TRBV27 | TRBD1 | TRBJ1-5 | few
CASSTRRGDNEQFF | TGTGCCAGCAGCACCCGTCGGGGGGACAATGAGCAGTTCTTC | TRBV7-9 | TRBD2 | TRBJ2-1 | -
CASSIEGLAYNEQFF | TGTGCCAGTAGTATAGAGGGACTAGCCTACAATGAGCAGTTCTTC | TRBV19 | TRBD2 | TRBJ2-1 | once
CAITQGGGKTDTQYF | TGTGCCATTACGCAGGGGGGCGGGAAAACAGATACGCAGTATTTT | TRBV7-2 | - | TRBJ2-3 | -
CASSQGGSARDTQYF | TGCGCCAGCAGCCAGGGCGGGAGCGCCCGGGATACGCAGTATTTT | TRBV4-3 | TRBD2 | TRBJ2-3 | -
CASSPPGTGFYEQYF | TGTGCCAGCAGCCCCCCCGGGACAGGGTTCTACGAGCAGTACTTC | TRBV7-6 | TRBD1 | TRBJ2-7 | -
CASRRSGQGVSSQHF | TGTGCCAGCAGAAGATCGGGACAGGGGGTCTCGTCCCAGCATTTT | TRBV6-5 | TRBD1 | TRBJ1-5 | -
CASSQDGRRWGEAFF | TGTGCCAGCAGCCAAGACGGGAGGAGGTGGGGTGAAGCTTTCTTT | TRBV3-1/TRBV3-2 | - | TRBJ1-1 | -
CATSDGTGPSGEPQHF | TGTGCCACCAGTGACGGGACAGGGCCTTCGGGGGAGCCCCAGCATTTT | TRBV24-1 | TRBD1 | TRBJ1-5 | -
CAWSGQGEEQYF | TGTGCCTGGAGTGGGCAGGGGGAGGAGCAGTACTTC | TRBV30 | TRBD1 | TRBJ2-7 | -
CASSPGLSYNEQFF | TGTGCCAGCAGCCCGGGACTCTCCTACAATGAGCAGTTCTTC | TRBV6-6 | - | TRBJ2-1 | -